This T cell receptor beta chain was observed in a study of beta chain features in type 1 diabetes. Trimming cost V 2 bases and J 4 bases; bases outside gene matches: 7. Germline V CDR1 and CDR2: LGHNA, YSLEER. This CDR3 comprises 16 residues. Turning to this clone: Its antigen is as yet unknown.

Study-wide findings and caveats: TCRB CDR3s were moderately but significantly shorter in Type 1 diabetes patients in all four CD4+ subsets. It was among patients, rather than healthy donors, that naive, central memory and Treg TCRB repertoires appeared more similar.

Per donor, one heparinised blood draw averaged about 110 mL. Of the isolated RNA, all was reverse transcribed, and so the sequenced material was expressed TCRB transcripts. Sequencing was performed with immunoSEQ multiplex PCR; in TCRdb, only in-frame clones are kept and a portion is missing. The sample lists hundreds of thousands of clones, over 12% occurring once. The chain joins TRBV4-3 to TRBJ2-1; 8 bases line up with TRBD1. Material: naive CD4+ T cells from blood. The origin of this receptor is a man aged 18 to 30 with type 1 diabetes. In nucleotides, the CDR3 is TGCGCCAGCAGCCAACAGTACCGGGACAGGTACAATGAGCAGTTCTTC. Residues: CASSQQYRDRYNEQFF.